A single sample gave rise to the 14 T cell receptor beta chains below, sequenced in a study of shared clonotypes between healthy human individuals. The data were produced by immunoSEQ multiplex PCR, yet TCRdb's version contains in-frame clones alone and is incomplete. The sample lists 2,100,000 or so clones; around 95% were seen once. Sequencing input: naive CD4+ T cells sorted from blood. Subset specified: CD45RA+ positively selected. All receptors derive from a man aged 18 to 29 in good health.

This rearrangement joins TRBV10-3 to TRBJ1-6; D gene uncertain. The CDR3 totals 14 residues. V was clipped by 4 bases and J by 7 bases, with 11 bases between them. CDR1 and CDR2 (germline): ENHRY, SYGVKD. CDR3 region: CAISGEVPNSPLHF. The CDR3 region has the DNA TGTGCCATCAGTGGGGAGGTCCCAAATTCACCCCTCCACTTT.

The CDR3 DNA reads TGTGCCAGCAGCTTGGATGGGATCGGCTATGGCTACACCTTC. This sequence encodes CASSLDGIGYGYTF. The chain has TRBV5-4 and TRBJ1-2; unclear D gene. The CDR3 extends over 14 amino acids. Trimming pared 0 bases from V and 4 bases from J, leaving 10 bases between. Looked up from germline, CDR1 is SGHNT and CDR2 is YYREEE (reference sequence).

This sequence joins TRBV7-9 and TRBJ2-5; D perhaps matches TRBD2 (6 bases). The CDR3 has 16 residues. The germline gives CDR1 SEHNR, CDR2 FQNEAQ (reference sequence). V lost 3 bases, J lost 5 bases, and 19 bases lay in between. As DNA, the CDR3 is TGTGCCAGCAGCTTCCAAGGGACCGCCGCGGGGGAGACCCAGTACTTC. Encoded protein: CASSFQGTAAGETQYF.

The rearrangement links TRBV19 to TRBJ2-3; D might be TRBD1 or TRBD2, each matching 7 bases. From germline, CDR1 is LNHDA and CDR2 SQIVND (reference sequence). The CDR3 totals 15 residues. V was pared by 5 bases and J by 1 base, with 13 bases between. CDR3 region: CASSGRGPGTDTQYF. The CDR3 DNA sequence: TGTGCCAGTAGTGGGAGGGGGCCTGGCACAGATACGCAGTATTTT.

The chain carries TRBV10-3 and TRBJ2-5; D is uncertain. From germline, CDR1 is ENHRY and CDR2 SYGVKD. V was trimmed by 2 bases and J by 2 bases, leaving 6 bases between them. This CDR3 is 13 amino acids long. CDR3 residues: CAISEVIQETQYF. The CDR3 DNA sequence: TGTGCCATCAGTGAGGTCATTCAAGAGACCCAGTACTTC.

The chain joins TRBV5-1 to TRBJ2-7; weak D call: TRBD2 (5 bases). The germline CDR1 and CDR2 sequences are SGHRS and YFSETQ. The CDR3 contains 21 residues. Trimming pared 4 bases from V and 0 bases from J, leaving 32 bases between. The CDR3 DNA reads TGCGCCAGCAGCGTACGGACTCGTCGCGACAAGAGAGAAAAGAGCTCCTACGAGCAGTACTTC. Residues: CASSVRTRRDKREKSSYEQYF.

This chain uses TRBV11-2 with TRBJ1-6; D uncertain. The V gene lost 2 bases and the J gene lost 4 bases, with 0 bases spanning the gap. Germline assignment: CDR1 SGHAT and CDR2 FQNNGV. This CDR3 has 12 residues. The CDR3 region has the DNA TGTGCCAGCAGCTTATATAATTCACCCCTCCACTTT. It specifies CASSLYNSPLHF.

Worth noting for this clone: The sample holds other DNA sequences that translate to the same CDR3. This chain uses TRBV28 with TRBJ2-3; D uncertain. Deletions cut 5 bases from V and 3 bases from J, with 6 bases between. This CDR3 has 12 amino acids. Germline V gene sequence: CDR1 MDHEN, CDR2 SYDVKM. The CDR3 DNA is TGTGCCAGCAGTCCGTCAACAGATACGCAGTATTTT. This gives the protein CASSPSTDTQYF.

This clone appeared a single time. The chain links TRBV28 to TRBJ2-3, with 14 nucleotides matching TRBD2. The CDR3 length is 18 residues. The germline V gene has CDR1 MDHEN and CDR2 SYDVKM. The V and J ends lost 6 bases and 5 bases, in that order; junction bases with no gene match: 13. In DNA, the CDR3 is TGTGCCAGCAGCTTTATGGGACTAGCGGGAGCCGGCGGAGATACGCAGTATTTT. Translating gives CASSFMGLAGAGGDTQYF.

The J gene is TRBJ1-4, the V gene TRBV6-6; 10 bases align to TRBD1. Germline CDR1 MNHNY, CDR2 SVGAGI (reference sequence). This CDR3 comprises 16 residues. V was clipped by 2 bases and J by 5 bases; unmatched bases: 5. Here the CDR3 reads CASSYPETGGNEKLFF. CDR3 bases: TGTGCCAGCAGTTACCCAGAGACAGGGGGCAATGAAAAACTGTTTTTT.

V is TRBV7-2 and J is TRBJ2-7; D perhaps matches TRBD2 (6 bases). The germline CDR1 and CDR2 sequences are SGHTA and FQGNSA. Trimming took 4 bases from V and 4 from J, leaving 14 bases between them. The CDR3 runs to 14 residues. The CDR3 sequence: CASSSVSGMYEQYF. For the CDR3, the DNA is TGTGCCAGCAGCTCCGTTAGCGGAATGTACGAGCAGTACTTC.

To note about this clone: The junction differs from germline at one of its ends, possibly a read error. The chain employs TRBV5-6 and TRBJ2-1, with D hard to call. CDR3 length equals 11 residues. The germline CDR1 and CDR2 sequences are SGHDT and YYEEEE. The CDR3 protein is CASSLALFMVF. Here the CDR3 DNA reads TGTGCCAGCAGCTTGGCCCTTTTTATGGTCTTC. Drawing the rest from reference TRBV5-6 and TRBJ2-1, the complete variable domain is DAGVTQSPTHLIKTRGQQVTLRCSPKSGHDTVSWYQQALGQGPQFIFQYYEEEERQRGNFPDRFSGHQFPNYSSELNVNALLLGDSALYLCASSLALFMVFGPGTRLTVL.

The chain carries TRBV6-6 and TRBJ2-2; TRBD1 matches at 7 bases. Looked up from germline, CDR1 is MNHNY and CDR2 is SVGAGI (reference sequence). V trimming: 10 bases; J trimming: 0 bases; junction bases outside the gene matches: 2. The length of the CDR3 is 13 residues. The CDR3 DNA sequence: TGTGCCATAGGGACAGCGAACACCGGGGAGCTGTTTTTT. Residues: CAIGTANTGELFF.

The chain uses TRBV5-1 and TRBJ1-3, with TRBD1 matching 10 bases. The germline V gene has CDR1 SGHRS and CDR2 YFSETQ. V gave up 4 bases and J gave up 6 bases; unmatched junction bases: 7. The CDR3 sequence is 15 residues long. CDR3 sequence (DNA): TGCGCCAGCAGCCAACAGGACAGGGGGACAAACACCATATATTTT. This translates into CASSQQDRGTNTIYF. Variable domain in full (rest from reference TRBV5-1 and TRBJ1-3): KAGVTQTPRYLIKTRGQQVTLSCSPISGHRSVSWYQQTPGQGLQFLFEYFSETQRNKGNFPGRFSGRQFSNSRSEMNVSTLELGDSALYLCASSQQDRGTNTIYFGEGSWLTVV.